Listed here are 30 T cell receptor beta chains from one sample, sequenced in a study of Tregs in tolerant kidney transplant recipients (dated by TCRdb to the late 2010s). The sample's time point label, decoded: blood sample drawn before combined kidney and bone marrow transplant. Receptor amplification or capture employed the immunoSEQ multiplex PCR assay. The table was pulled from immuneACCESS by TCRdb, which kept in-frame rearrangements only. Such tables lose some clones; where checked, under half of the loss comes from unresolved V genes, and the rest has no known cause. This sample's clone table shows 25,000 to 35,000 clones. The ten most abundant clones make up 6.5% to 8% of the sample. Sequencing used CD8+ T cells from blood, obtained before the transplant. The source of these receptors is a human donor who received a combined kidney and bone marrow transplant.

Points on this clone: The CDR3 is cut off 3 residues early in the read; its end comes from the germline J gene. This chain joins TRBV6-1 and TRBJ2-7; no definite D call. Germline CDR1 reads MNHNS; CDR2 reads SASEGT. The CDR3 is 13 residues long. Trimming pared 1 base from V and 0 bases from J, leaving 4 bases between. The CDR3 bases that were read are TGTGCCAGCAGTGAAGACAGCTCCTACGAG. Its protein is CASSEDSSYE. The full CDR3 sequence reads CASSEDSSYEQYF.

CDR3 sequence: CASSRTGGETQYF. The sequenced CDR3 bases are TGCGCCAGCAGTAGGACAGGGGGAGAGACC. The chain employs TRBV10-1 and TRBJ2-5; 10 positions agree with TRBD1. The CDR3 goes on 3 residues after the read ends, and that part is filled in from the germline J gene. This CDR3 has 13 amino acids. The ends lost 5 bases at V and 4 bases at J; junction bases unmatched: 1. Germline values: CDR1 WNHNN, CDR2 SYGVQD (reference sequence).

As for this clone: Sequencing ends 3 residues short of the CDR3 end; the germline J gene provides the rest. The genes are TRBV5-6 and TRBJ2-1, with 8 bases that match TRBD2. Per the germline V gene, CDR1 is SGHDT and CDR2 is YYEEEE. The junction had 4 bases not matched to a gene; V was cut back by 0 bases and J by 8 bases. This CDR3 contains 14 residues. The covered CDR3 bases are TGTGCCAGCAGCTTGGGGTCGGGAGGGGATGAG. This gives the protein CASSLGSGGDE. The entire CDR3 is CASSLGSGGDEQFF. The entire variable domain, with the rest obtained from reference TRBV5-6 and TRBJ2-1, is as follows: DAGVTQSPTHLIKTRGQQVTLRCSPKSGHDTVSWYQQALGQGPQFIFQYYEEEERQRGNFPDRFSGHQFPNYSSELNVNALLLGDSALYLCASSLGSGGDEQFFGPGTRLTVL.

Comments on this clone: The CDR3 is cut off 3 residues early in the read; its end comes from the germline J gene. V usage is TRBV30 and J usage is TRBJ1-2; D is perhaps TRBD1 (6 bases). CDR3 length: 14 amino acids. The germline V and J ends were trimmed by 8 bases and 0 bases, with 16 bases remaining between them. Per the germline V gene, CDR1 is GTSNPN and CDR2 is SVGIG (reference sequence). Partial CDR3 DNA: TGTGCCGGATGGATTGGGGGCTCTAACTATGGC. Translation: CAGWIGGSNYG. In full, the CDR3 is CAGWIGGSNYGYTF.

CDR3 DNA, as far as it was read: TGTGCCCGCCTCCCAGACACTCTCCTAGCTCAGCCC. It translates to CARLPDTLLAQP. The full CDR3 protein reads CARLPDTLLAQPQHF. V gene TRBV7-4 combines with J gene TRBJ1-5, with unresolved D. The read ends 3 residues before the CDR3 terminus; that terminus is restored from the germline J gene. Germline V gene lookup returns CDR1 SGHVT and CDR2 SQSDAQ. The V gene lost 11 bases and the J gene lost 6 bases, with 23 bases spanning the gap. The CDR3 contains 15 residues.

With regard to this clone: The CDR3 is cut off 3 residues early in the read; its end comes from the germline J gene. The chain uses TRBV7-8 and TRBJ2-3, with a tentative D call TRBD2 (6 bases). Germline CDR1 and CDR2: SGHVS and FQNEAQ. The ends were cut back, 2 bases at V and 2 bases at J, with 20 bases in the middle. CDR3 length equals 18 residues. This CDR3 is CASSLPSHSGLPTDTQYF. The DNA read from the CDR3 is TGTGCCAGCAGCTTACCCTCCCATTCGGGACTTCCCACAGATACG.

On this clone itself: The missing CDR3 end, 3 residues past where the read stops, is filled in from the germline J gene. This chain connects TRBV6-1 to TRBJ2-7; possibly TRBD1 or TRBD2 for D (5 bases each). Germline V gene sequence: CDR1 MNHNS, CDR2 SASEGT. The V and J ends lost 4 bases and 3 bases respectively, with 16 bases between them. CDR3 length: 15 amino acids. The CDR3 loop is CASSALFEGHYEQYF. The sequenced part of the CDR3 DNA is TGTGCCAGCAGTGCCCTGTTTGAGGGGCACTACGAG.

Concerning this clone itself: Read sequence stops 3 residues before the CDR3 end, and the germline J gene provides the missing end. The rearrangement links TRBV20-1 to TRBJ2-3, with 8 bases fitting TRBD1. CDR3 size: 15 residues. V lost 0 bases to trimming and J lost 2 bases; unmatched junction nucleotides: 4. In germline, CDR1 is DFQATT, CDR2 SNEGSKA (reference sequence). Here the CDR3 reads CSARDPGQDTDTQYF. CDR3 DNA, as far as it was read: TGCAGTGCTAGAGACCCGGGACAGGACACAGATACG.

A remark on this clone: The read ends 3 residues before the CDR3 terminus; that terminus is restored from the germline J gene. The V and J genes are TRBV2 and TRBJ1-1; TRBD1 matches 7 bases. Per the germline V gene, CDR1 is SNHLY and CDR2 is FYNNEI. CDR3 length: 14 residues. The sequenced part of the CDR3 DNA is TGTGCCAGCGGAGAGACAGGGTCGGGTGTGGAA. Amino acids: CASGETGSGVE. The full CDR3 reads CASGETGSGVEAFF.

On this clone itself: The read ends 3 residues before the CDR3 terminus; that terminus is restored from the germline J gene. This rearrangement joins TRBV19 to TRBJ1-5; no reliable D call. The germline V and J ends were trimmed by 5 bases and 2 bases, with 7 bases remaining between them. The CDR3 has 13 residues. From germline, CDR1 is LNHDA and CDR2 SQIVND (reference sequence). The CDR3 bases that were read are TGTGCCAGTAGTCTAACAGGCAATCAGCCC. It codes for CASSLTGNQP. From start to end, the CDR3 is CASSLTGNQPQHF.

Comments on this clone: The sequenced fragment ends 3 residues before the CDR3 boundary, so the rest is inferred from the germline J gene. The chain links TRBV6-4 to TRBJ2-7; 8 bases line up with TRBD1. With 3 bases clipped from V and 2 bases from J, the junction kept 6 bases outside the gene matches. CDR3 size: 15 residues. Per the germline V gene, CDR1 is MRHNA and CDR2 is SNTAGT. Incomplete CDR3 DNA: TGTGCCAGCAGTGAAGGGACAGGAGGGGCCTACGAG. Translating gives CASSEGTGGAYE. In full, the CDR3 is CASSEGTGGAYEQYF.

Comment on this clone: The CDR3 end falls 3 residues outside the read, so it is completed with the germline J gene. The rearrangement uses TRBV7-2 and TRBJ2-2; D is ambiguous. V lost 2 bases to trimming and J lost 6 bases, with 10 bases between them. Germline V gene lookup returns CDR1 SGHTA and CDR2 FQGNSA. The CDR3 has 14 residues. The CDR3 DNA, read in part, is TGTGCCAGCAGCTTAAGCCCCTCACCCGGGGAG. It is translated as CASSLSPSPGE. The whole CDR3 region reads CASSLSPSPGELFF. The full variable domain, completed using reference TRBV7-2 and TRBJ2-2, is GAGVSQSPSNKVTEKGKDVELRCDPISGHTALYWYRQSLGQGLEFLIYFQGNSAPDKSGLPSDRFSAERTGGSVSTLTIQRTQQEDSAVYLCASSLSPSPGELFFGEGSRLTVL.

Of note for this clone: The read is 3 residues too short to cover the CDR3 end, so that end is filled in from the germline J gene. The rearrangement uses TRBV7-8 and TRBJ1-6; the match to TRBD1 covers 8 bases. Per germline, CDR1 SGHVS and CDR2 FQNEAQ. With V trimmed by 4 bases and J by 2 bases, 1 base remained unmatched. The CDR3 spans 15 residues. CDR3 amino acids: CASSSDRAYNSPLHF. The DNA read from the CDR3 is TGTGCCAGCAGCTCGGACAGGGCCTATAATTCACCC.

The CDR3 loop reads CACAAAGEIWDTQYF. The sequenced part of the CDR3 DNA is TGTGCCTGCGCGGCCGCAGGGGAAATATGGGATACG. The gene calls are TRBV30 and TRBJ2-3; tentatively, D is TRBD1 (6 bases). The read halts 3 residues ahead of the CDR3 end, with the missing end drawn from the germline J gene. The CDR3 totals 15 residues. CDR1 and CDR2 from the germline V gene are GTSNPN and SVGIG (reference sequence). V lost 6 bases and J 6 bases, leaving 22 bases between the germline ends.

With respect to this clone: The read terminates 3 residues ahead of where the CDR3 ends, so the germline J gene completes it. The chain recombines TRBV10-3 with TRBJ2-6; tentative D call: TRBD1 (6 bases). V was cut by 0 bases and J by 2 bases, with 14 bases left in between. This CDR3 has 18 amino acids. Germline values: CDR1 ENHRY, CDR2 SYGVKD. This CDR3 is CAISESAAGATGANVLTF. The part of the CDR3 DNA that was read is TGTGCCATCAGTGAGTCTGCGGCAGGGGCAACTGGGGCCAACGTC.

The CDR3 sequence: CASSEPRQVWYGYTF. Partial CDR3 DNA: TGTGCCAGCAGTGAACCCAGACAGGTCTGGTATGGC. This chain uses TRBV6-1 with TRBJ1-2; tentative D call: TRBD1 (6 bases). Coverage ceases 3 residues before the CDR3 finishes, and the germline J gene fills in the end. Germline V gene lookup returns CDR1 MNHNS and CDR2 SASEGT. The CDR3 runs to 15 residues. V was clipped by 2 bases and J by 5 bases, with 15 bases between them.

In the case of this clone: The read ends 3 residues shy of where the CDR3 ends; the end is completed using the germline J gene. The V gene is TRBV7-9, the J gene TRBJ2-7; D is perhaps TRBD1 (6 bases). The germline gives CDR1 SEHNR, CDR2 FQNEAQ (reference sequence). Trimming left V 5 bases short and J 2 bases short, with 16 bases between. The CDR3 spans 15 residues. CDR3 sequence reads: CASSQDWDNPYEQYF. Incomplete CDR3 DNA: TGTGCCAGCAGCCAAGATTGGGACAATCCCTACGAG. Full variable domain (remainder filled in from reference TRBV7-9 and TRBJ2-7): DTGVSQNPRHKITKRGQNVTFRCDPISEHNRLYWYRQTLGQGPEFLTYFQNEAQLEKSRLLSDRFSAERPKGSFSTLEIQRTEQGDSAMYLCASSQDWDNPYEQYFGPGTRLTVT.

Here the CDR3 reads CASSFWAGGPNQTQYF. The CDR3 DNA, read in part, is TGTGCCAGCAGCTTTTGGGCGGGGGGCCCTAATCAGACC. The chain joins TRBV13 to TRBJ2-5, with 8 bases that match TRBD2. Read sequence stops 3 residues before the CDR3 end, and the germline J gene provides the missing end. The CDR3 is made up of 16 amino acids. V shed 3 bases and J 6 bases; nucleotides not matched to a gene: 12. Germline V gene sequence: CDR1 PRHDT, CDR2 FYEKMQ (reference sequence). The complete variable domain, with remaining parts taken from reference TRBV13 and TRBJ2-5, reads AAGVIQSPRHLIKEKRETATLKCYPIPRHDTVYWYQQGPGQDPQFLISFYEKMQSDKGSIPDRFSAQQFSDYHSELNMSSLELGDSALYFCASSFWAGGPNQTQYFGPGTRLLVL.

On this clone itself: Coverage ceases 3 residues before the CDR3 finishes, and the germline J gene fills in the end. The chain carries TRBV19 and TRBJ2-7, with D uncertain. In germline, CDR1 is LNHDA, CDR2 SQIVND (reference sequence). Trimming removed 1 base at V and 1 base at J, with 8 bases between. This CDR3 is built from 14 residues. The DNA read from the CDR3 is TGTGCCAGTAGTATAGTATCAGGTTCCTACGAG. This gives the protein CASSIVSGSYE. The CDR3, in full, reads CASSIVSGSYEQYF.

As for this clone: The read ends 3 residues before the CDR3 terminus; that terminus is restored from the germline J gene. V and J are TRBV7-9 and TRBJ1-1; a weak D match, TRBD1 (6 bases). The V gene lost 7 bases and the J gene lost 4 bases, with 10 bases spanning the gap. Germline-derived CDR1 and CDR2 are SEHNR and FQNEAQ (reference sequence). CDR3 length equals 12 residues. CDR3 in amino acids: CASTGQTTEAFF. The covered CDR3 bases are TGTGCCAGCACAGGACAGACCACTGAA.

Note on this clone: The read ends 3 residues early relative to the CDR3; the germline J gene fills the gap. The V and J genes are TRBV19 and TRBJ2-7, with 9 positions matching TRBD1. There are 14 residues in the CDR3. The V and J ends lost 5 bases and 1 base, in that order; junction bases with no gene match: 3. Germline values: CDR1 LNHDA, CDR2 SQIVND (reference sequence). CDR3 DNA, as far as it was read: TGTGCCAGTAGTGTCGGGACAGGGTCCTACGAG. Amino acid sequence: CASSVGTGSYE. The entire CDR3 is CASSVGTGSYEQYF.

To note about this clone: The read is 3 residues too short to cover the CDR3 end, so that end is filled in from the germline J gene. The rearrangement links TRBV19 to TRBJ2-3; 7 bases line up with TRBD1. CDR1 and CDR2 (germline): LNHDA, SQIVND (reference sequence). V shed 3 bases and J 4 bases; nucleotides not matched to a gene: 16. The CDR3 covers 18 residues. The CDR3 DNA, read in part, is TGTGCCAGTAGTATTGACCCGGGACAGCCCAGGGGTTCAGATACG. Translation: CASSIDPGQPRGSDT. The full CDR3 protein reads CASSIDPGQPRGSDTQYF.

As for this clone: The read falls 3 residues short of the CDR3 end, and the missing part is taken from the germline J gene. The rearrangement links TRBV2 to TRBJ1-3; D is perhaps TRBD1 (5 bases). The germline V and J ends were trimmed by 11 bases and 0 bases, with 11 bases remaining between them. Germline V lookup: CDR1 SNHLY, CDR2 FYNNEI. There are 13 residues in the CDR3. The CDR3 DNA, read in part, is TGTGCCTGCCTCACAGGCTCTGGAAACACC. Protein sequence: CACLTGSGNT. The whole CDR3 reads CACLTGSGNTIYF.

Remarks on this clone: The CDR3 end lies 3 residues beyond the end of the read and is filled in from the germline J gene. The V and J genes are TRBV2 and TRBJ1-1, with TRBD1 identical over 10 bases. The CDR3 consists of 17 residues. CDR1 and CDR2 from the germline V gene are SNHLY and FYNNEI. Germline trimming cut 6 bases from V and 1 base from J; bases unmatched to any gene: 11. Incomplete CDR3 DNA: TGTGCCAGCAGCGTCCCGGGACAGGGGAAGGGGAACACTGAA. Encoded protein: CASSVPGQGKGNTE. The whole CDR3 sequence is CASSVPGQGKGNTEAFF.

Note on this clone: The read is 3 residues too short to cover the CDR3 end, so that end is filled in from the germline J gene. V gene TRBV6-2 or TRBV6-3 combines with J gene TRBJ2-1; maybe TRBD2 (5 bases). Trimming took 2 bases from V and 8 from J, leaving 13 bases between them. The V gene's germline CDR1 is MNHEY and CDR2 SVGEGT. The CDR3 loop spans 14 amino acids. The CDR3 bases that were read are TGTGCCAGCAGTTACACTAGTAAACTCTATGAG. Translation: CASSYTSKLYE. The full CDR3 sequence reads CASSYTSKLYEQFF.

The CDR3 loop reads CAWGQGAGTEAFF. The CDR3 DNA, read in part, is TGTGCCTGGGGACAGGGGGCAGGGACTGAA. The chain has TRBV30 and TRBJ1-1; 11 bases align to TRBD1. The CDR3 extends 3 residues past the end of the read, so its final part is completed from the germline J gene. Germline V lookup: CDR1 GTSNPN, CDR2 SVGIG (reference sequence). This CDR3 has 13 amino acids. V gave up 5 bases and J gave up 5 bases; unmatched junction bases: 4.

Comment on this clone: The read comes to an end 3 residues before the CDR3 does, leaving the germline J gene to fill in the end. The V and J genes are TRBV7-2 and TRBJ2-7; D remains unclear. The CDR3 length is 13 residues. Trimming removed 3 bases at V and 0 bases at J, with 6 bases between. Germline V gene data show CDR1 as SGHTA and CDR2 as FQGNSA. The part of the CDR3 DNA that was read is TGTGCCAGCAGCTTGACTCCCTCCTACGAG. This gives the protein CASSLTPSYE. The CDR3, in full, reads CASSLTPSYEQYF.

About this clone itself: With the read ending 3 residues before the CDR3 end, the germline J gene is used to fill in that end. The chain has TRBV5-7 and TRBJ2-1; tentatively, D is TRBD1 (6 bases). TRBV5-7 counts as an open reading frame of uncertain function. The CDR3 consists of 15 residues. V was pared by 0 bases and J by 5 bases, with 12 bases between. The covered CDR3 bases are TGTGCCAGCAGCTTGGAGGGGGAGAGACACAATGAG. Protein sequence: CASSLEGERHNE. The entire CDR3 protein is CASSLEGERHNEQFF.

For this clone: From the germline J gene comes the end of the CDR3, since the read stops 3 residues before it. The rearrangement joins TRBV2 to TRBJ2-5; D remains unclear. This CDR3 is 10 amino acids long. V dropped 9 bases and J dropped 4 bases, with 6 bases sitting between them. Germline V gives CDR1 SNHLY, CDR2 FYNNEI. The part of the CDR3 DNA that was read is TGTGCCAGTTTCGGAGAGACC. Residues: CASFGET. The CDR3 as a whole reads CASFGETQYF.

This clone counts as medium-sized (0.01 to 0.1%) by frequency. The read finishes 3 residues shy of the CDR3 end, and the germline J gene is used to complete it. The chain employs TRBV12-3 or TRBV12-4 and TRBJ2-1; 8 bases are shared with TRBD2. Unmatched junction bases numbered 13, after V lost 2 bases and J lost 1 base. This CDR3 comprises 19 residues. CDR3 sequence: CASSLRTSPTSISYNEQFF. The sequenced CDR3 bases are TGTGCCAGCAGTTTAAGGACTAGCCCTACCTCAATATCCTACAATGAG.